This record covers a single TCR beta chain. The use of a sample-barcoded 5' primer and a J-beta primer mix characterized a second PCR of roughly 6 to 11 cycles. MiXCR, run by TCRdb on the 5' RACE reads, gives a single entry per CDR3 protein. The sample lists about 1.1 million distinct CDR3 sequences, 30% to 40% occurring once. This record comes from a study of blood T cells in healthy people across ages. This sequence was found in a young man in good health. Sequenced sample: blood.

The chain's CDR3 is CASSPGIRKEKLFF. In nucleotides, the CDR3 is TGTGCCAGCAGCCCCGGGATCCGCAAGGAAAAACTGTTTTTT. The chain has TRBV6-6 and TRBJ1-4; D remains ambiguous. CDR1 MNHNY and CDR2 SVGAGI come from the germline V gene (reference sequence). V was shortened by 6 bases and J by 8 bases, with 16 bases between the two germline ends. The CDR3 sequence is 14 residues long.